These 3 T cell receptor beta chains came from one sample sequenced in a study of early T cells in non-severe SARS-CoV-2 infection. In TCRdb, the 5' RACE reads were re-called with MiXCR into one record per CDR3 protein. The table includes under 95,000 distinct CDR3 sequences, approximately 12% detected once. Sequencing was carried out using whole blood. These receptors were collected from an adult who was a healthcare worker with PCR-confirmed SARS-CoV-2 infection or an uninfected control (not recorded which).

This clonotype occurred a few times. The chain joins TRBV7-9 to TRBJ1-1; no clear D. The CDR3 contains 12 residues. Germline loops: CDR1 SEHNR, CDR2 FQNEAQ (reference sequence). V was shortened by 11 bases and J by 4 bases, with 14 bases between the two germline ends. CDR3 DNA sequence: TGTGCCCTTGGGCTGGGATCCACTGAAGCTTTCTTT. As protein: CALGLGSTEAFF.

Ten or more counts support this clonotype. This chain joins TRBV7-9 and TRBJ1-1; D not resolved. The CDR3 spans 15 residues. Trimming stripped 5 bases from V and 0 bases from J, with 13 bases between. Germline assignment: CDR1 SEHNR and CDR2 FQNEAQ (reference sequence). The CDR3 loop is CASSPPGNMNTEAFF. CDR3 nucleotide sequence: TGTGCCAGCAGCCCCCCGGGAAACATGAACACTGAAGCTTTCTTT.

This clonotype was counted at least ten times. The chain joins TRBV4-2 to TRBJ2-4; D is ambiguous. Germline assignment: CDR1 LGHNA and CDR2 YNFKEQ. The CDR3 runs 16 residues. V lost 3 bases and J lost 0, with 12 bases in between. This chain's CDR3 is CASSQGIGLAKNIQYF. In DNA form, the CDR3 reads TGTGCCAGCAGCCAGGGGATCGGTCTAGCCAAAAACATTCAGTACTTC.